Following are 10 T cell receptor beta chains from one sample sequenced in a study of response to subunit inactivated influenza vaccine. From the RT-PCR reads, TCRdb called clonotypes with MiXCR, one entry per CDR3 protein. Of roughly 520,000 distinct CDR3 sequences in the sample, roughly 27% are singletons; the top ten hold 1.9%. The sample here was CD4+ T cells sorted from PBMCs, taken about 5 days after vaccination. These receptors all come from a man aged 50-60 years who received an inactivated influenza vaccine.

The chain has TRBV4-3 and TRBJ2-7; D is perhaps TRBD1 (5 bases). CDR1 and CDR2 (germline): LGHNA, YSLEER. V was shortened by 1 base and J by 6 bases, with 19 bases between the two germline ends. The CDR3 has 16 amino acids. Here the CDR3 reads CASSQGTGTGPFEQYF. The CDR3 bases are TGCGCCAGCAGCCAAGGCACAGGCACAGGTCCCTTCGAGCAGTACTTC.

The chain links TRBV5-6 to TRBJ2-5; D is unresolved. The CDR3 has 15 residues. Germline V gives CDR1 SGHDT, CDR2 YYEEEE. Trimming stripped 5 bases from V and 1 base from J, with 15 bases between. The chain's CDR3 is CASRIRPATQETQYF. The CDR3 region has the DNA TGTGCCAGCAGGATTCGACCGGCCACCCAAGAGACCCAGTACTTC.

This clonotype has only a few counts. J is TRBJ2-3 and V is TRBV6-1; tentatively, D is TRBD2 (5 bases). The CDR3 consists of 13 residues. Looked up from germline, CDR1 is MNHNS and CDR2 is SASEGT. The germline V and J ends were trimmed by 6 bases and 5 bases, with 12 bases remaining between them. This chain's CDR3 is CASRELELDTQYF. In DNA form, the CDR3 reads TGTGCCAGCAGAGAACTAGAACTAGATACGCAGTATTTT.

Only a few counts were recorded for this clonotype. The J gene is TRBJ2-1, the V gene TRBV11-1; the match to TRBD1 covers 10 bases. Germline CDR1 SGHAT, CDR2 FQDESV (reference sequence). Trimming at V came to 5 bases and at J to 9 bases, leaving 22 bases not matched to a gene. This CDR3 comprises 19 residues. CDR3 DNA sequence: TGTGCCAGCAGCAGGACAGGGGGTATGGTCGGGGGACATACTAGTGAGCAGTTCTTC. Translation: CASSRTGGMVGGHTSEQFF.

The chain joins TRBV9 to TRBJ2-5, with 10 bases matching TRBD2. This CDR3 comprises 14 residues. The ends lost 7 bases at V and 4 bases at J; junction bases unmatched: 7. CDR1 SGDLS and CDR2 YYNGEE come from the germline V gene. CDR3 sequence reads: CASGTLAGGETQYF. The CDR3, as DNA: TGTGCCAGCGGGACCTTAGCGGGGGGAGAGACCCAGTACTTC. Based on the CDR3 plus reference TRBV9 and TRBJ2-5, the full variable domain is DSGVTQTPKHLITATGQRVTLRCSPRSGDLSVYWYQQSLDQGLQFLIQYYNGEERAKGNILERFSAQQFPDLHSELNLSSLELGDSALYFCASGTLAGGETQYFGPGTRLLVL.

The chain links TRBV20-1 to TRBJ1-1, with D possibly matching TRBD1 (5 bases). This CDR3 is 13 amino acids long. Germline lookup yields CDR1 DFQATT and CDR2 SNEGSKA (reference sequence). Deletions cut 5 bases from V and 1 base from J, with 11 bases between. CDR3 nucleotide sequence: TGCAGTGCTTGGAGGGACTCGAACACTGAAGCTTTCTTT. It codes for CSAWRDSNTEAFF.

This clonotype was seen a few times. V and J are TRBV9 and TRBJ2-3; possible D gene TRBD2, 7 bases. The V gene lost 0 bases and the J gene lost 0 bases, with 17 bases spanning the gap. This CDR3 is built from 18 residues. Germline loops: CDR1 SGDLS, CDR2 YYNGEE. CDR3 in DNA: TGTGCCAGCAGCGTAGGTATGAGGGGGGGGCTTAGCACAGATACGCAGTATTTT. This encodes CASSVGMRGGLSTDTQYF.

This clonotype was observed a handful of times. This chain uses TRBV10-3 with TRBJ2-3; 7 bases agree with TRBD2. The V segment lost 5 bases and the J segment 4 bases; nucleotides outside the gene matches: 15. CDR1 and CDR2 (germline): ENHRY, SYGVKD. The CDR3 runs to 17 residues. The CDR3 spells CAISSGGGRLMSDTQYF. The CDR3 DNA sequence: TGTGCCATCAGTAGTGGGGGGGGAAGACTTATGTCAGATACGCAGTATTTT.

This clonotype was seen repeatedly, ten times or more. The chain recombines TRBV18 with TRBJ2-1, with a weak D call TRBD2 (6 bases). Trimming took off 4 bases at V and 6 bases at J, with 10 bases between the two ends. Germline V gene sequence: CDR1 KGHSH, CDR2 LQKENI. The CDR3 contains 13 residues. The CDR3 region has the DNA TGTGCCAGCTCACTCACGGAGGGCAATGAGCAGTTCTTC. Translation: CASSLTEGNEQFF.

The V and J genes are TRBV5-1 and TRBJ2-4; a weak D match, TRBD2 (5 bases). The germline CDR1 and CDR2 sequences are SGHRS and YFSETQ. V was shortened by 0 bases and J by 6 bases, with 13 bases between the two germline ends. CDR3 length: 15 residues. In nucleotides, the CDR3 is TGCGCCAGCAGCTTGGAGGACTCAGGAGGAAACATTCAGTACTTC. It yields the protein CASSLEDSGGNIQYF.